Following are 26 T cell receptor beta chains from one sample sequenced in a study of T cell repertoires in cytomegalovirus infection. TCRdb re-derived calls from the reads in MiXCR, one entry per CDR3 protein. This table has over 450,000 distinct CDR3 sequences, around 10% appearing once. Sequenced sample: PBMCs. These receptor sequences come from a human donor in good health (CMV status not recorded). Some clones in this sample may be carry-over from other donors' samples.

The table lists this clonotype with many counts. J is TRBJ2-5 and V is TRBV10-3; D possibly matches TRBD1 or TRBD2 (6 bases each). The CDR3 is 13 amino acids. V was trimmed by 7 bases and J by 3 bases, leaving 12 bases between them. Per the germline V gene, CDR1 is ENHRY and CDR2 is SYGVKD. The chain's CDR3 is CAIKGGQEETQYF. CDR3 sequence (DNA): TGTGCCATCAAGGGGGGCCAGGAAGAGACCCAGTACTTC.

V and J are TRBV14 and TRBJ2-7, with a possible D match to TRBD2 (6 bases). V lost 0 bases and J lost 2, with 11 bases in between. The germline V gene has CDR1 SGHDN and CDR2 FVKESK. The CDR3 has 15 amino acids. This CDR3 reads CASSQDGGDTYEQYF. The DNA of the CDR3 is TGTGCCAGCAGCCAAGACGGCGGGGATACCTACGAGCAGTACTTC.

The table lists this clonotype with many counts. The DNA for the CDR3 is TGTGCCAGCAGGCCCGACTCCAATCCGCCCAATGAGCAGTTCTTC. Translated: CASRPDSNPPNEQFF. This chain links TRBV6-2 or TRBV6-3 with TRBJ2-1; D unresolved. Germline assignment: CDR1 MNHEY and CDR2 SVGEGT. This CDR3 is built from 15 residues. Between the trimmed V and J ends, which lost 6 bases and 6 bases, there was a span of 18 bases.

This clonotype occurred many times. The J gene is TRBJ1-5, the V gene TRBV7-9; a possible D gene is TRBD1 (5 bases). V was shortened by 5 bases and J by 3 bases, with 11 bases between the two germline ends. Germline V gives CDR1 SEHNR, CDR2 FQNEAQ (reference sequence). The CDR3 length is 14 residues. The CDR3 spells CASSTGAFNQPQHF. As DNA, the CDR3 is TGTGCCAGCAGCACCGGGGCTTTCAATCAGCCCCAGCATTTT.

This clonotype was counted at least ten times. CDR3 in DNA: TGTGCCAGCAGTCAGGGAGGCCCCTACGAGCAGTACTTC. Translating it yields CASSQGGPYEQYF. The chain employs TRBV7-2 and TRBJ2-7; D possibly corresponds to TRBD2 (6 bases). CDR1 is SGHTA, CDR2 FQGNSA, per germline. Trimming removed 6 bases at V and 2 bases at J, with 11 bases between. There are 13 residues in the CDR3. Supplemented by reference TRBV7-2 and TRBJ2-7, the full variable domain reads GAGVSQSPSNKVTEKGKDVELRCDPISGHTALYWYRQSLGQGLEFLIYFQGNSAPDKSGLPSDRFSAERTGGSVSTLTIQRTQQEDSAVYLCASSQGGPYEQYFGPGTRLTVT.

This clonotype came up many times. The rearrangement links TRBV11-2 to TRBJ2-7; tentatively, D is TRBD1 (6 bases). CDR3 length equals 12 residues. The germline V gene encodes CDR1 SGHAT and CDR2 FQNNGV. The ends were cut back, 5 bases at V and 9 bases at J, with 14 bases in the middle. The CDR3 reads CASSPDSAAQYF. In DNA, the CDR3 is TGTGCCAGCAGCCCGGACAGTGCAGCGCAGTACTTC.

On this clonotype itself: A read error may explain this, as a much larger clone is one base away. This chain uses TRBV11-1 with TRBJ2-1; D may be TRBD1 or TRBD2 (5 bases each). From germline, CDR1 is SGHAT and CDR2 FQDESV (reference sequence). Trimming shortened V by 3 bases and J by 9 bases, and 18 bases separated the two germline ends. The CDR3 spans 15 residues. The CDR3 loop is CASSLGRAPWGEQFF. CDR3 bases: TGTGCCAGCAGCTTGGGGCGGGCGCCCTGGGGTGAGCAGTTCTTC.

The gene calls are TRBV29-1 and TRBJ2-1; 7 bases line up with TRBD2. CDR1 SQVTM and CDR2 ANQGSEA come from the germline V gene. The CDR3 is 13 residues long. V trimming: 3 bases; J trimming: 7 bases; junction bases outside the gene matches: 6. CDR3 DNA sequence: TGCAGCGTTGACGGCGGGAGCACGAATGAGCAGTTCTTC. This gives the protein CSVDGGSTNEQFF.

This clonotype was observed many times. V gene TRBV27 combines with J gene TRBJ2-7; D might be TRBD1 or TRBD2, each matching 5 bases. Trimming left V 6 bases short and J 3 bases short, with 12 bases between. Germline V lookup: CDR1 MNHEY, CDR2 SMNVEV (reference sequence). CDR3 size: 13 residues. The CDR3 reads CASRSGDGYEQYF. In nucleotides, the CDR3 is TGTGCCAGCAGGTCCGGGGACGGCTACGAGCAGTACTTC.

This clonotype appeared many times. This chain joins TRBV2 and TRBJ2-1, with no clear D. CDR3 length equals 11 residues. Germline V gene lookup returns CDR1 SNHLY and CDR2 FYNNEI. Trimming took 4 bases from V and 7 from J, leaving 5 bases between them. The CDR3 DNA is TGTGCCAGCAGTGGCACGAATGAGCAGTTCTTC. Its protein product is CASSGTNEQFF.

The chain combines TRBV2 with TRBJ2-7; TRBD1 matches 8 bases. CDR1 is SNHLY, CDR2 FYNNEI, per germline. The CDR3 is made up of 16 amino acids. After removal of 3 bases from V and 2 bases from J, the junction contained 9 bases not matched to a gene. CDR3 DNA: TGTGCCAGCAGTGACGCCGGACAGGGTGGCACCTACGAGCAGTACTTC. It is translated as CASSDAGQGGTYEQYF.

At least ten counts were recorded for this clonotype. The CDR3 spells CASNSPPGQGFEKLFF. The CDR3, as DNA: TGTGCCAGCAATTCTCCGCCGGGACAGGGTTTTGAAAAACTGTTTTTT. The chain couples TRBV28 to TRBJ1-4; 9 bases are shared with TRBD1. Per germline, CDR1 MDHEN and CDR2 SYDVKM. The V and J ends lost 7 bases and 7 bases, in that order; junction bases with no gene match: 13. The CDR3 contains 16 residues.

In this sample, this clonotype turned up a few times. V and J are TRBV12-3 or TRBV12-4 and TRBJ2-4; D may be TRBD1 (7 bases). V was cut by 5 bases and J by 0 bases, with 23 bases left in between. The CDR3 has 19 residues. The CDR3 is CASSPRGGGLTLAKNIQYF. CDR3 nucleotides: TGTGCCAGCAGTCCCCGCGGAGGGGGCCTAACTTTAGCCAAAAACATTCAGTACTTC.

This clonotype was found many times. V and J are TRBV7-9 and TRBJ1-1; weak D call: TRBD1 (6 bases). The length of the CDR3 is 14 residues. Germline V lookup: CDR1 SEHNR, CDR2 FQNEAQ (reference sequence). The germline V and J ends were trimmed by 5 bases and 1 base, with 11 bases remaining between them. In DNA form, the CDR3 reads TGTGCCAGCAGCCAGCAGGGGCCGAACACTGAAGCTTTCTTT. Translated, it gives CASSQQGPNTEAFF.

This clonotype was observed many times. The genes are TRBV6-1 and TRBJ2-5, with D unresolved. Trimming left V 7 bases short and J 0 bases short, with 3 bases between. The CDR3 consists of 11 residues. The germline V gene has CDR1 MNHNS and CDR2 SASEGT. CDR3 DNA: TGTGCCAGCACTAACCAAGAGACCCAGTACTTC. Its translation is CASTNQETQYF.

This clonotype turned up a few times. V and J are TRBV6-5 and TRBJ2-7; D gene unclear. V lost 5 bases, J lost 1 base, and 12 bases lay in between. The CDR3 loop spans 14 amino acids. The germline gives CDR1 MNHEY, CDR2 SVGAGI. The chain's CDR3 is CASSRQDGSYEQYF. As DNA, the CDR3 is TGTGCCAGCAGTAGGCAGGACGGATCCTACGAGCAGTACTTC.

This clonotype has ten or more counts. The chain joins TRBV7-9 to TRBJ1-2; no definite D call. Deletions cut 4 bases from V and 0 bases from J, with 12 bases between. This CDR3 contains 15 residues. Germline V gives CDR1 SEHNR, CDR2 FQNEAQ (reference sequence). The CDR3 is CASSSSLKTNYGYTF. The CDR3 region has the DNA TGTGCCAGCAGCTCGTCACTTAAGACTAACTATGGCTACACCTTC.

This clonotype was seen more than once but under ten times. J is TRBJ1-2 and V is TRBV5-4, with a weak D call TRBD1 (5 bases). Germline values: CDR1 SGHNT, CDR2 YYREEE (reference sequence). Trimming pared 4 bases from V and 6 bases from J, leaving 13 bases between. The CDR3 has 13 amino acids. CDR3 in DNA: TGTGCCAGCAGCCCCCGGGCAGGGCATGGCTACACCTTC. Its translation is CASSPRAGHGYTF.

Many counts were recorded for this clonotype. This rearrangement joins TRBV6-6 to TRBJ1-6, with a weak D call TRBD1 (6 bases). Trimming left V 5 bases short and J 8 bases short, with 13 bases between. The germline gives CDR1 MNHNY, CDR2 SVGAGI (reference sequence). The CDR3 spans 14 residues. The DNA of the CDR3 is TGTGCCAGCAGTCGAGGGGGGTTTGATTCACCCCTCCACTTT. It yields the protein CASSRGGFDSPLHF.

This clonotype came up many times. V usage is TRBV13 and J usage is TRBJ1-1; a weak D match, TRBD1 (6 bases). The CDR3 spans 16 residues. The ends were cut back, 4 bases at V and 0 bases at J, with 15 bases in the middle. Germline values: CDR1 PRHDT, CDR2 FYEKMQ (reference sequence). In nucleotides, the CDR3 is TGTGCCAGCAGCTCGAGTGCCGGGACATTGAACACTGAAGCTTTCTTT. It encodes CASSSSAGTLNTEAFF.

Only a few counts were recorded for this clonotype. V and J are TRBV2 and TRBJ2-3; 9 positions match TRBD1. The CDR3 has 16 residues. Trimming took 1 base from V and 1 from J; bases not matched to a gene: 3. Germline V lookup: CDR1 SNHLY, CDR2 FYNNEI. The CDR3 protein is CASSEDRTGGTDTQYF. The CDR3 coding sequence is TGTGCCAGCAGTGAAGACCGGACAGGGGGCACAGATACGCAGTATTTT. Filled out from reference TRBV2 and TRBJ2-3, the complete variable domain reads EPEVTQTPSHQVTQMGQEVILRCVPISNHLYFYWYRQILGQKVEFLVSFYNNEISEKSEIFDDQFSVERPDGSNFTLKIRSTKLEDSAMYFCASSEDRTGGTDTQYFGPGTRLTVL.

This clonotype was observed many times. The rearrangement joins TRBV12-3 or TRBV12-4 to TRBJ1-6; 7 bases align to TRBD1. The CDR3 spans 13 residues. The V segment lost 5 bases and the J segment 8 bases; nucleotides outside the gene matches: 3. The CDR3 sequence is CASSRQGDSPLHF. CDR3 DNA sequence: TGTGCCAGCAGTCGACAGGGAGATTCACCCCTCCACTTT.

Ten or more counts support this clonotype. The chain carries TRBV11-2 and TRBJ1-6; D remains unclear. V was shortened by 1 base and J by 5 bases, with 3 bases between the two germline ends. CDR3 size: 13 residues. The germline CDR1 and CDR2 sequences are SGHAT and FQNNGV. The CDR3 nucleotides are TGTGCCAGCAGCTTAGCGGATAATTCACCCCTCCACTTT. This translates into CASSLADNSPLHF.

This clonotype was counted a few times. This sequence joins TRBV5-1 and TRBJ1-2; TRBD1 matches at 7 bases. V was pared by 2 bases and J by 6 bases, with 7 bases of the junction left unmatched. Germline assignment: CDR1 SGHRS and CDR2 YFSETQ. The CDR3 has 14 amino acids. CDR3 residues: CASSFRQGGHGYTF. In nucleotides, the CDR3 is TGCGCCAGCAGCTTCCGACAGGGCGGGCATGGCTACACCTTC.

The chain couples TRBV6-2 or TRBV6-3 to TRBJ2-7, with TRBD1 matching 7 bases. V shed 5 bases and J 3 bases; nucleotides not matched to a gene: 7. CDR1 and CDR2 (germline): MNHEY, SVGEGT. This CDR3 contains 14 residues. The CDR3: CASSRQGLFYEQYF. The CDR3 DNA sequence: TGTGCCAGCAGTCGACAGGGCCTCTTCTACGAGCAGTACTTC.

There are many counts of this clonotype. The chain uses TRBV23-1 and TRBJ1-6, with a weak D call TRBD1 (5 bases). TRBV23-1 is an open reading frame whose function is uncertain. This CDR3 has 18 amino acids. V lost 7 bases to trimming and J lost 5 bases, with 24 bases between them. This chain's CDR3 is CASTSIPTRQTNNSPLHF. DNA for the CDR3: TGCGCCAGCACCTCAATCCCCACTAGACAGACGAATAATTCACCCCTCCACTTT.